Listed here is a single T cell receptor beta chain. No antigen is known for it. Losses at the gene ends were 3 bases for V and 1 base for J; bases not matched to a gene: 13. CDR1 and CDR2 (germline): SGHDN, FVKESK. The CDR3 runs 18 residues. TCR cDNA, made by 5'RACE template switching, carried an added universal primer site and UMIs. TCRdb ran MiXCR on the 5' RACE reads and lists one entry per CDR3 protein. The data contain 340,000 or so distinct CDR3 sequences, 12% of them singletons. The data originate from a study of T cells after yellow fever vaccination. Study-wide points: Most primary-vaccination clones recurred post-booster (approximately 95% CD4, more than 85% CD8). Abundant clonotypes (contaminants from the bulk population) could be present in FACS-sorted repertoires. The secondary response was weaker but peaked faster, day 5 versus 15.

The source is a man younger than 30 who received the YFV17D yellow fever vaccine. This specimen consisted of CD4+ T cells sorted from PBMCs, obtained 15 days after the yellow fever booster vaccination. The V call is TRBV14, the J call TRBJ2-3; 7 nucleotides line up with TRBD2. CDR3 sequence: CASSHKPHSGWGTDTQYF. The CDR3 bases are TGTGCCAGCAGCCACAAGCCCCATAGCGGGTGGGGCACAGATACGCAGTATTTT.